This is a list of T cell receptor beta chains from one sample in a study of tumor-infiltrating lymphocytes in glioblastoma multiforme. TCRdb redid the calling of the multiplex PCR reads with MiXCR, one entry per CDR3 protein. Of about 10,000 distinct CDR3 sequences in the sample, 66% were seen once. Sequencing used brain tumor tissue. The receptor source for this set is a male donor with glioblastoma. Each CDR3 is given with its conserved first and last residue. D genes are given only for firm matches. A row's size may be missing; if present it is once, few, many or a size class.

j_call clone_size v_call d_call cdr3_aa cdr3_nt
TRBJ2-5 . TRBV7-9 TRBD2 CASSLPLGGSEETQYF TGTGCCAGCAGCCTCCCTCTGGGAGGGTCAGAGGAGACCCAGTACTTC
TRBJ2-3 few TRBV5-4 TRBD2 CASSPPLAGVTTDTQSF TGTGCCAGCAGTCCGCCGCTAGCGGGAGTTACCACAGATACGCAGTCTTTT
TRBJ2-7 medium-sized TRBV14 . CASSQGPWQGGSYEQYF TGTGCCAGCAGCCAAGGACCATGGCAGGGTGGCTCCTACGAGCAGTACTTC
TRBJ2-3 . TRBV6-5 TRBD1 CASRRQGAQYF TGTGCCAGCAGGAGACAGGGTGCGCAGTATTTT
TRBJ2-3 . TRBV3-1 TRBD2 CASSQRTSGNTDTQYF TGTGCCAGCAGCCAGAGGACTAGCGGGAATACAGATACGCAGTATTTT
TRBJ1-4 . TRBV13 . CASSEGSTNEKLFF TGTGCCAGCAGCGAGGGTTCGACTAATGAAAAACTGTTTTTT
TRBJ2-5 many TRBV7-9 TRBD1 CASSPGGREETQYF TGTGCCAGCAGTCCAGGGGGTCGGGAAGAGACCCAGTACTTC
TRBJ2-1 . TRBV12-5 . CASGLEGRAREQFF TGTGCTAGTGGTTTAGAGGGTCGGGCGCGGGAGCAGTTCTTC
TRBJ1-1 . TRBV30 . CARCSGMAEAFF TGTGCCCGATGTTCAGGGATGGCTGAAGCTTTCTTT
TRBJ1-4 . TRBV20-1 . CSAREEDNPAEEKLFF TGCAGTGCTAGAGAGGAGGACAACCCAGCGGAGGAAAAACTGTTTTTT
TRBJ2-3 many TRBV5-1 . CASRGSTDTQYF TGCGCCAGCAGGGGTTCCACAGATACGCAGTATTTT
TRBJ2-7 . TRBV6-2/TRBV6-3 . CASRLTETYEQYF TGTGCCAGCAGACTCACAGAGACCTACGAGCAGTACTTC
TRBJ2-3 many TRBV28 TRBD2 CASSTPETAGGPLSRTDTQYF TGTGCCAGCAGCACCCCAGAGACAGCGGGAGGGCCTTTATCTAGGACAGATACGCAGTATTTT
TRBJ1-2 . TRBV4-2 . CASSQDNRNYGYTF TGTGCCAGCAGCCAAGATAACAGGAACTATGGCTACACCTTC
TRBJ2-3 large TRBV4-2 . CASSQDTSSTDTQYF TGTGCCAGCAGCCAAGATACCAGTTCCACAGATACGCAGTATTTT
TRBJ2-1 . TRBV7-9 . CASSSTPGSIPMGINEQFF TGTGCCAGCAGCTCGACACCCGGGAGCATTCCAATGGGGATCAATGAGCAGTTCTTC
TRBJ2-2 . TRBV6-5 TRBD2 CASSSPRLAGGAGELFF TGTGCCAGCAGTTCACCTCGACTAGCGGGAGGGGCCGGGGAGCTGTTTTTT
TRBJ1-3 . TRBV12-3/TRBV12-4 . CASRVTGTGNTIYF TGTGCCAGCAGAGTTACAGGGACTGGAAACACCATATATTTT
TRBJ2-2 . TRBV24-1 TRBD2 CASESREGPTGELVF TGTGCCTCCGAATCTAGGGAGGGACCCACCGGGGAGCTGGTTTTT
TRBJ1-6 hyperexpanded TRBV29-1 TRBD1 CSVARDRESPLHF TGCAGCGTTGCCAGGGACAGAGAATCACCCCTCCACTTT
TRBJ2-7 . TRBV10-1 . CARNANPMGVQYF TGCGCCAGGAATGCCAATCCGATGGGGGTGCAGTACTTC
TRBJ2-7 . TRBV29-1 . CSVSQGSEQYF TGCAGCGTTTCACAGGGAAGCGAGCAGTACTTC
TRBJ2-7 . TRBV9 . CASSIGSGQNSDEQYF TGTGCCAGCAGCATCGGGTCGGGGCAGAATAGCGACGAGCAGTACTTC
TRBJ1-5 . TRBV6-1 . CASSEDRYSNRPQHF TGTGCCAGCAGTGAGGACAGATATAGCAATCGGCCCCAGCATTTT
TRBJ1-5 medium-sized TRBV20-1 . CSASRDSYSNQPQHF TGCAGTGCTAGTAGGGACTCTTATAGCAATCAGCCCCAGCATTTT
TRBJ2-3 . TRBV10-2 TRBD2 CASSPLMASGGRTDTQYF TGCGCGAGCAGTCCACTTATGGCTAGCGGAGGGCGCACAGATACGCAGTATTTT
TRBJ1-1 medium-sized TRBV20-1 . CSARGAAEAFF TGCAGTGCTAGAGGGGCCGCTGAAGCTTTCTTT
TRBJ2-5 medium-sized TRBV10-3 . CAISEVRDLRETQYF TGTGCCATCAGTGAAGTCAGGGACCTGAGGGAGACCCAGTACTTC
TRBJ2-2 . TRBV10-3 TRBD2 CAIRSGRGPSTGELSF TGTGCCATCAGAAGCGGGAGAGGGCCGAGCACCGGGGAGCTGTCTTTT
TRBJ1-3 medium-sized TRBV12-3/TRBV12-4 . CASSFLAGDSGNTIYF TGTGCCAGCAGTTTTTTGGCCGGAGACTCTGGAAACACCATATATTTT
TRBJ1-1 . TRBV4-2 . CASNPSLGWKTEAFF TGTGCCAGCAACCCGAGTCTAGGGTGGAAGACTGAAGCTTTCTTT
TRBJ2-1 large TRBV11-2 TRBD1 CASSRRGQGVQSSYNEQFF TGTGCCAGCAGCCGACGGGGACAGGGGGTCCAGAGCTCCTACAATGAGCAGTTCTTC
TRBJ2-4 . TRBV14 . CASSQMGHLTKNIQYF TGTGCCAGCAGCCAAATGGGACATTTAACCAAAAACATTCAGTACTTC